Included here is one T cell receptor (beta chain) sequence, with context. Its antigen is as yet unknown. The record originates from a study of regulatory T cells in long-lasting Graves disease. Overall study results and limits: Persistent disease was associated with favored TRBV28 usage and with favored use of TRBJ1-2 and TRBJ2-5.

Germline V CDR1 and CDR2: MDHEN, SYDVKM. This CDR3 is 15 amino acids long. V was clipped by 6 bases and J by 6 bases, with 17 bases between them. TCR beta libraries were built with iRepertoire HTBI primers and Arm-PCR of CDR3 regions. TCRdb used MiXCR to reprocess the multiplex PCR reads, holding one entry per CDR3 protein. The data show 350,000 to 500,000 distinct CDR3 sequences, approximately 16% seen once. Time point meaning: newly diagnosed GD, antithyroid drugs for less than 3 months. From RNA extracted from PBMCs, the TCR library was made. This same sample was also part of a study on T cells in Graves' hyperthyroidism and ophthalmopathy. That source reports: HTBI primers were used for first-round RT-PCR of the TCR CDR3. Appearing also in blood were most of the thyroid clonotypes expanded above 0.001.

This sequence was found in a woman aged 30 to 39 with Graves disease. Sequenced material: peripheral blood mononuclear cells (PBMCs), taken at new diagnosis, from a patient treated with antithyroid drugs. This chain connects TRBV28 to TRBJ2-2; D remains ambiguous. CDR3 coding DNA: TGTGCCAGCAGCACCCCCCCAGCAGGCGCCGGGGAGCTGTTTTTT. Its translation: CASSTPPAGAGELFF.